Below, 2 T cell receptor beta chains from the same sample are listed, as sequenced in a study of blood T cell repertoires in COVID-19. Using immunoSEQ multiplex PCR, the repertoire was profiled, and TCRdb retains in-frame clones only, with some absent. The sample records hundreds of thousands of clones, 88% being singletons. Sequenced: PBMCs or T cells enriched from blood (not recorded which). These receptors were obtained from a woman aged 45 to 65 who had recovered from COVID-19.

This rearrangement joins TRBV5-1 to TRBJ2-3; D is possibly TRBD2 (5 bases). The V end was cut by 0 bases, the J end by 4 bases, with 9 bases between. Germline lookup yields CDR1 SGHRS and CDR2 YFSETQ. There are 14 residues in the CDR3. CDR3 loop: CASSLVGNADTQYF. CDR3 in DNA: TGCGCCAGCAGCTTGGTCGGGAACGCAGATACGCAGTATTTT.

The chain uses TRBV21-1 and TRBJ2-7; the table's D call, TRBD2, was not checked against the DNA. TRBV21-1 is a pseudogene segment. The CDR3 loop spans 17 amino acids. CDR3 in DNA: TGTGCCAGCAGCAAGGTCATAAGGGCTAGCGACTCCTACGAGCAGTACTTC. It encodes CASSKVIRASDSYEQYF.